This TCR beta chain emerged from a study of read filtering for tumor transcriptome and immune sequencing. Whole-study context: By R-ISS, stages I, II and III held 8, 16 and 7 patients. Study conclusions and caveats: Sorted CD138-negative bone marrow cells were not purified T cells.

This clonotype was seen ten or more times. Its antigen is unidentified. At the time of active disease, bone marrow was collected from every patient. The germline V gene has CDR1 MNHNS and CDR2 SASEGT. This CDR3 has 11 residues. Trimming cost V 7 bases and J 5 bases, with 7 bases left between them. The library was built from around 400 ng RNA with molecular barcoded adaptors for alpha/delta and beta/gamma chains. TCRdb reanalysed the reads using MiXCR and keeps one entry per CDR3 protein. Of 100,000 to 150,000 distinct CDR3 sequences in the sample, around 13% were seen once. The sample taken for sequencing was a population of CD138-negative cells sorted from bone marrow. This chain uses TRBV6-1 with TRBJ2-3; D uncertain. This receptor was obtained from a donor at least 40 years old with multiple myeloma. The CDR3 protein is CASTAQDTQYF. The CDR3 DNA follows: TGTGCCAGCACTGCCCAAGATACGCAGTATTTT.